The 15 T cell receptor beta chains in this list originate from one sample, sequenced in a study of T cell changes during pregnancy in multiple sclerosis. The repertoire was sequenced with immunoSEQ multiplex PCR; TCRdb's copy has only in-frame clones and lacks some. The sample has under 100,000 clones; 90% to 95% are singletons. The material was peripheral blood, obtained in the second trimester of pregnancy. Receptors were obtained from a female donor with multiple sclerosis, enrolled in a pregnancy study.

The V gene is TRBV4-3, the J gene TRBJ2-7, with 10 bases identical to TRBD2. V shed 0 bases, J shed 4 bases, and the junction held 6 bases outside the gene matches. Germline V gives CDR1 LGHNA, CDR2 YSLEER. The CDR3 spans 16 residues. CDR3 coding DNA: TGCGCCAGCAGCCAAGAGTATCCGACTAGCGGGTACGAGCAGTACTTC. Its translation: CASSQEYPTSGYEQYF.

The CDR3 loop is CASSDPSGRETQYF. CDR3 coding DNA: TGTGCCAGCAGTGACCCTAGCGGGCGAGAGACCCAGTACTTC. This chain connects TRBV28 to TRBJ2-5; 8 bases are shared with TRBD2. Germline CDR1 is MDHEN and CDR2 is SYDVKM. The V segment lost 5 bases and the J segment 4 bases; nucleotides outside the gene matches: 6. The CDR3 covers 14 residues. The full variable domain, rest sourced from reference TRBV28 and TRBJ2-5, is DVKVTQSSRYLVKRTGEKVFLECVQDMDHENMFWYRQDPGLGLRLIYFSYDVKMKEKGDIPEGYSVSREKKERFSLILESASTNQTSMYLCASSDPSGRETQYFGPGTRLLVL.

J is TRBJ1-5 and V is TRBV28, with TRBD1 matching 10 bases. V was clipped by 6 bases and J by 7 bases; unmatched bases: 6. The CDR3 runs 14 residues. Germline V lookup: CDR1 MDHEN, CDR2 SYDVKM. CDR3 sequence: CASRETGGDQPQHF. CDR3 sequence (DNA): TGTGCCAGCAGGGAGACAGGGGGCGACCAGCCCCAGCATTTT.

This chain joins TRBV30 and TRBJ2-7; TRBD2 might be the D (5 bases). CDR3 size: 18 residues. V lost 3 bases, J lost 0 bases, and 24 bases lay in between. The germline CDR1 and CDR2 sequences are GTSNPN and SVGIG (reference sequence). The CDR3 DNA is TGTGCCTGGAGCGGAGGATCAGCGCACATTTCAGGCTCCTACGAGCAGTACTTC. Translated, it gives CAWSGGSAHISGSYEQYF. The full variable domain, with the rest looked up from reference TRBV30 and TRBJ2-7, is SQTIHQWPATLVQPVGSPLSLECTVEGTSNPNLYWYRQAAGRGLQLLFYSVGIGQISSEVPQNLSASRPQDRQFILSSKKLLLSDSGFYLCAWSGGSAHISGSYEQYFGPGTRLTVT.

The DNA of the CDR3 is TGTGCCAGTAGTATTATAGCTTCTGGATCTGGCTACACCTTC. Its protein product is CASSIIASGSGYTF. The J gene is TRBJ1-2, the V gene TRBV19; no clear D gene. Germline CDR1 reads LNHDA; CDR2 reads SQIVND (reference sequence). The CDR3 loop spans 14 amino acids. Trimming removed 3 bases from V and 7 bases from J, with 15 bases in between.

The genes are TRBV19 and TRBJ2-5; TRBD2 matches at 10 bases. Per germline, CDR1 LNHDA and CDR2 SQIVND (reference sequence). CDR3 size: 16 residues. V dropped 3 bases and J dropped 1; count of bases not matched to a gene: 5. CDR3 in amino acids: CASSIGLAGVQETQYF. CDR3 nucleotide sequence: TGTGCCAGTAGTATTGGCCTAGCGGGAGTCCAAGAGACCCAGTACTTC.

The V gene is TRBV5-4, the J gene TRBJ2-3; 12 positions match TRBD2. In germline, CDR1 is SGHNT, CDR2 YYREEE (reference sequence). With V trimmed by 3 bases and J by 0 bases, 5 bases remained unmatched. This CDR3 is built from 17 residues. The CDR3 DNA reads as TGTGCCAGCAGCTCCCCCCTAGCGGGGGGGAGCACAGATACGCAGTATTTT. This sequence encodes CASSSPLAGGSTDTQYF. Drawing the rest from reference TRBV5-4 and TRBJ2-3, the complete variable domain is ETGVTQSPTHLIKTRGQQVTLRCSSQSGHNTVSWYQQALGQGPQFIFQYYREEENGRGNFPPRFSGLQFPNYSSELNVNALELDDSALYLCASSSPLAGGSTDTQYFGPGTRLTVL.

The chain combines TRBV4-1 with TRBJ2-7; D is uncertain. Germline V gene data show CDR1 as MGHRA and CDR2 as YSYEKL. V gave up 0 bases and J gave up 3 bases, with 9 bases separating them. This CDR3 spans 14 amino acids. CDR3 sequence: CASSQDHQLYEQYF. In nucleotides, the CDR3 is TGCGCCAGCAGCCAAGACCACCAACTCTACGAGCAGTACTTC.

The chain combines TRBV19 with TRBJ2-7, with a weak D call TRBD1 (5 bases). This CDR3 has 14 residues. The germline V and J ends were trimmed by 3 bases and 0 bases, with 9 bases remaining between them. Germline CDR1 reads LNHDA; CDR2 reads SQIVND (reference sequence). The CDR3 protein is CASSISRASYEQYF. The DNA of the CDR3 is TGTGCCAGTAGTATCTCCAGGGCCTCCTACGAGCAGTACTTC. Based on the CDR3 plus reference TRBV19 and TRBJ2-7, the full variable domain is DGGITQSPKYLFRKEGQNVTLSCEQNLNHDAMYWYRQDPGQGLRLIYYSQIVNDFQKGDIAEGYSVSREKKESFPLTVTSAQKNPTAFYLCASSISRASYEQYFGPGTRLTVT.

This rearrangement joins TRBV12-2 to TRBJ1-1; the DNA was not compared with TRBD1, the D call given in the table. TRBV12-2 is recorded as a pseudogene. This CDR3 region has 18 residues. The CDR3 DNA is TGTGCAAGTCGCGGCCAGGGACCGGAGGACAGGGGGTGGACTGAAGCTTTCTTT. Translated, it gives CASRGQGPEDRGWTEAFF.

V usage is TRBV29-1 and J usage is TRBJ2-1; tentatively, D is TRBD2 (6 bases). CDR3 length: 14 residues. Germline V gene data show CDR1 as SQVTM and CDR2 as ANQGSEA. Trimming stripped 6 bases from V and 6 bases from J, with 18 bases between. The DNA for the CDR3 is TGCAGCGTGGGAGAACCGACTAGTGTCAATGAGCAGTTCTTC. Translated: CSVGEPTSVNEQFF.

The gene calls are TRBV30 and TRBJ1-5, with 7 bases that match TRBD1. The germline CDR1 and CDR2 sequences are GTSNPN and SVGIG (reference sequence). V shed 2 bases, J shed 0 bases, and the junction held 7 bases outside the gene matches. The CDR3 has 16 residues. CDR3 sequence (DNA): TGTGCCTGGAGTAGGGAACAGGGGCTTAGCAATCAGCCCCAGCATTTT. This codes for CAWSREQGLSNQPQHF.

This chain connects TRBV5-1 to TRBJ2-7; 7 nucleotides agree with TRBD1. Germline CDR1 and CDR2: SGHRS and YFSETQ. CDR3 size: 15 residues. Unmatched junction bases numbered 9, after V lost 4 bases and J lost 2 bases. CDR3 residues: CASSPRTGTTYEQYF. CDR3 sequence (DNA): TGCGCCAGCAGCCCCAGGACAGGCACTACCTACGAGCAGTACTTC. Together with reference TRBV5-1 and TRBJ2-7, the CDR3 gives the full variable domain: KAGVTQTPRYLIKTRGQQVTLSCSPISGHRSVSWYQQTPGQGLQFLFEYFSETQRNKGNFPGRFSGRQFSNSRSEMNVSTLELGDSALYLCASSPRTGTTYEQYFGPGTRLTVT.

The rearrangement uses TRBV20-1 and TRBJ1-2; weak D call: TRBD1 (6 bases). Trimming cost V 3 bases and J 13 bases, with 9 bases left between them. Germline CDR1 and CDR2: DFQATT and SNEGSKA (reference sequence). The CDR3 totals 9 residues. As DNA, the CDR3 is TGCAGTGCTAGGGACAGTCTCACCTTC. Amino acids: CSARDSLTF.

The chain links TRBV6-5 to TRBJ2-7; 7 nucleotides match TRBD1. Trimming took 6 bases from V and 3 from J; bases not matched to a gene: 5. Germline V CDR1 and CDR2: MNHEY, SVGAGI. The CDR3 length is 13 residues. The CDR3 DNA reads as TGTGCCAGCAGACTCCGGGACAGCTACGAGCAGTACTTC. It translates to CASRLRDSYEQYF.